This T cell receptor beta chain is from a study of identical twins. MiXCR, applied by TCRdb to the 5' RACE reads, yields one record per CDR3 protein. Of 200,000 to 250,000 distinct CDR3 sequences in the sample, 5% to 7% are singletons; the top ten hold roughly 15%. This clonotype has just a few counts. This same sample was also taken into another study, of T cells expressing NK-cell markers.

The sequence derives from a woman aged 18-29 years in good health. The specimen sequenced was CD8+ T cells sorted from blood.

The CDR3 nucleotides read TGTGCCAGCAGCTCTACAGGCAATGGCTACACCTTC. This translates into CASSSTGNGYTF. This chain joins TRBV7-2 and TRBJ1-2, with D perhaps matching TRBD1 (5 bases). CDR3 length equals 12 residues. Trimming stripped 4 bases from V and 6 bases from J, with 9 bases between. Looked up from germline, CDR1 is SGHTA and CDR2 is FQGNSA.